Listed below are T cell receptor beta chains from one sample, sequenced in a study of Graves' ophthalmopathy and Graves' hyperthyroidism. TCRdb re-analysed the multiplex PCR reads in MiXCR, keeping a single row per CDR3 protein. The table shows about 380,000 distinct CDR3 sequences, with approximately 15% occurring only once. Sequencing was done on a sample of peripheral blood. Every receptor here comes from a woman aged 18-29 years with stable Graves' hyperthyroidism. Each CDR3 is given with its conserved first and last residue. The D gene is left open where the match is weak. Only some rows state a clone size, as once, few, many or a class for expanded clones.

clone size: many; V gene: TRBV27; D gene: TRBD2; J gene: TRBJ2-2; CDR3 protein: CASSLKGLRYTGELFF; CDR3 DNA: TGTGCCAGCAGCCTAAAGGGACTACGATACACCGGGGAGCTGTTTTTT
clone size: few; V gene: TRBV6-1; D gene: -; J gene: TRBJ2-6; CDR3 protein: CASTATVSSGANVLTF; CDR3 DNA: TGTGCCAGCACTGCGACCGTTTCCTCTGGGGCCAACGTCCTGACTTTC
clone size: few; V gene: TRBV7-9; D gene: TRBD1; J gene: TRBJ1-2; CDR3 protein: CASSSWDRGGYGYTF; CDR3 DNA: TGTGCCAGCAGCTCCTGGGACAGGGGAGGGTATGGCTACACCTTC
clone size: many; V gene: TRBV18; D gene: TRBD1; J gene: TRBJ1-2; CDR3 protein: CASSPWTGDNYGYTF; CDR3 DNA: TGTGCCAGCTCACCCTGGACAGGGGATAACTATGGCTACACCTTC
clone size: few; V gene: TRBV24-1; D gene: TRBD2; J gene: TRBJ2-5; CDR3 protein: CATSGTSGETQYF; CDR3 DNA: TGTGCCACCAGCGGGACTAGCGGAGAGACCCAGTACTTC
clone size: many; V gene: TRBV20-1; D gene: TRBD2; J gene: TRBJ2-7; CDR3 protein: CSAQSSGTSVYEQYF; CDR3 DNA: TGCAGTGCCCAGAGCTCCGGGACTAGCGTCTACGAGCAGTACTTC
clone size: many; V gene: TRBV9; D gene: -; J gene: TRBJ1-1; CDR3 protein: CASSSGHSKTEAFF; CDR3 DNA: TGTGCCAGCAGTTCGGGACACTCAAAGACTGAAGCTTTCTTT
clone size: -; V gene: TRBV6-1; D gene: -; J gene: TRBJ1-2; CDR3 protein: CASRDTYGYTF; CDR3 DNA: TGTGCCAGCAGGGATACCTATGGCTACACCTTC
clone size: many; V gene: TRBV12-3/TRBV12-4; D gene: TRBD2; J gene: TRBJ2-7; CDR3 protein: CAIAGGRGPYEQYF; CDR3 DNA: TGTGCCATCGCGGGAGGGCGGGGTCCCTACGAGCAGTACTTC
clone size: -; V gene: TRBV28; D gene: -; J gene: TRBJ1-1; CDR3 protein: CASILQENTEAFF; CDR3 DNA: TGTGCCAGCATTCTACAGGAGAACACTGAAGCTTTCTTT
clone size: many; V gene: TRBV2; D gene: -; J gene: TRBJ2-7; CDR3 protein: CASSASRNEQYF; CDR3 DNA: TGTGCCAGCAGCGCCTCTAGAAACGAGCAGTACTTC
clone size: many; V gene: TRBV24-1; D gene: -; J gene: TRBJ1-2; CDR3 protein: CATSDYDSYGYTF; CDR3 DNA: TGTGCCACCAGTGACTACGACAGCTATGGCTACACCTTC
clone size: many; V gene: TRBV18; D gene: -; J gene: TRBJ1-6; CDR3 protein: CASSPGSESPLHF; CDR3 DNA: TGTGCCAGCTCACCAGGCAGCGAATCACCCCTCCACTTT
clone size: many; V gene: TRBV11-1; D gene: TRBD1; J gene: TRBJ1-1; CDR3 protein: CASSSNTGTGNTEAFF; CDR3 DNA: TGTGCCAGCAGCTCCAATACCGGGACAGGAAACACTGAAGCTTTCTTT
clone size: many; V gene: TRBV20-1; D gene: -; J gene: TRBJ1-1; CDR3 protein: CSARDRTALNTEAFF; CDR3 DNA: TGCAGTGCTAGAGATCGGACAGCCCTGAACACTGAAGCTTTCTTT
clone size: many; V gene: TRBV12-3/TRBV12-4; D gene: TRBD1; J gene: TRBJ2-7; CDR3 protein: CASSLGDRGHEQYF; CDR3 DNA: TGTGCCAGCAGCCTGGGAGACAGGGGCCACGAGCAGTACTTC
clone size: many; V gene: TRBV6-5; D gene: TRBD1; J gene: TRBJ1-6; CDR3 protein: CASSSDRVLAPLHF; CDR3 DNA: TGTGCCAGCAGTTCGGACAGGGTCCTGGCACCCCTCCACTTT
clone size: many; V gene: TRBV6-1; D gene: TRBD1; J gene: TRBJ1-6; CDR3 protein: CASSRSGTDNSPLHF; CDR3 DNA: TGTGCCAGCAGTCGCTCCGGGACAGACAATTCACCCCTCCACTTT
clone size: many; V gene: TRBV4-1; D gene: -; J gene: TRBJ2-7; CDR3 protein: CASSQLITGTHEQYF; CDR3 DNA: TGCGCCAGCAGCCAGCTCATCACCGGGACACACGAGCAGTACTTC
clone size: many; V gene: TRBV27; D gene: -; J gene: TRBJ1-2; CDR3 protein: CASSLRRPSSNYGYTF; CDR3 DNA: TGTGCCAGCAGTTTACGGAGGCCGAGTTCGAACTATGGCTACACCTTC
clone size: many; V gene: TRBV6-1; D gene: -; J gene: TRBJ2-7; CDR3 protein: CASSPAGGGGDEQYF; CDR3 DNA: TGTGCCAGCAGCCCCGCCGGAGGGGGAGGGGACGAGCAGTACTTC
clone size: many; V gene: TRBV6-2/TRBV6-3; D gene: -; J gene: TRBJ1-2; CDR3 protein: CASSYILGGQSLIYGYTF; CDR3 DNA: TGTGCCAGCAGTTATATATTGGGCGGACAGTCCCTAATTTATGGCTACACCTTC
clone size: many; V gene: TRBV12-3/TRBV12-4; D gene: TRBD1; J gene: TRBJ1-1; CDR3 protein: CASSLSGQSAEAFF; CDR3 DNA: TGTGCCAGCAGTTTATCGGGACAGTCAGCTGAAGCTTTCTTT
clone size: -; V gene: TRBV24-1; D gene: TRBD1; J gene: TRBJ1-1; CDR3 protein: CATSDNRGLRTEAFF; CDR3 DNA: TGTGCCACCAGTGACAACAGGGGGCTGAGGACTGAAGCTTTCTTT
clone size: many; V gene: TRBV20-1; D gene: TRBD1; J gene: TRBJ2-7; CDR3 protein: CSASWGDRVSYEQYF; CDR3 DNA: TGCAGTGCTAGTTGGGGGGACAGGGTCAGCTACGAGCAGTACTTC
clone size: many; V gene: TRBV15; D gene: TRBD2; J gene: TRBJ2-7; CDR3 protein: CATSKEWRGVYEQYF; CDR3 DNA: TGTGCCACCAGCAAAGAGTGGCGGGGGGTTTACGAGCAGTACTTC
clone size: -; V gene: TRBV6-1; D gene: -; J gene: TRBJ1-2; CDR3 protein: CASSPKQGIGSYTF; CDR3 DNA: TGTGCCAGCAGTCCCAAACAGGGAATAGGGAGCTACACCTTC
clone size: many; V gene: TRBV18; D gene: -; J gene: TRBJ1-1; CDR3 protein: CASSPFSGAGEAFF; CDR3 DNA: TGTGCCAGCTCACCATTCTCGGGGGCGGGTGAAGCTTTCTTT
clone size: many; V gene: TRBV6-1; D gene: -; J gene: TRBJ1-6; CDR3 protein: CATAEDYNSPLHF; CDR3 DNA: TGTGCGACCGCCGAGGACTATAATTCACCCCTCCACTTT
clone size: many; V gene: TRBV6-5; D gene: TRBD1; J gene: TRBJ1-1; CDR3 protein: CASSYLTLRQGNTEAFF; CDR3 DNA: TGTGCCAGCAGTTACTTGACCCTAAGACAGGGAAACACTGAAGCTTTCTTT
clone size: -; V gene: TRBV3-1; D gene: -; J gene: TRBJ1-5; CDR3 protein: CASSQDLSNQPQHF; CDR3 DNA: TGTGCCAGCAGCCAAGACCTTAGCAATCAGCCCCAGCATTTT
clone size: many; V gene: TRBV27; D gene: -; J gene: TRBJ2-7; CDR3 protein: CASGSVAGWKEQYF; CDR3 DNA: TGTGCCAGCGGAAGTGTGGCAGGTTGGAAGGAGCAGTACTTC